One sample yielded the 26 T cell receptor beta chains listed below, sequenced in a study of shared clonotypes between healthy human individuals. Clones were read by immunoSEQ multiplex PCR, and TCRdb kept only the in-frame ones, dropping some. The table has about 2 million clones, 95% seen once. The sequenced sample was naive CD4+ T cells sorted from blood. As for subset: CD45RA+ positively selected. Receptor source: a young man in good health.

The CDR3 sequence: CAWSQRGGYTF. CDR3 sequence (DNA): TGTGCCTGGAGCCAAAGGGGTGGCTACACCTTC. The genes are TRBV30 and TRBJ1-2; tentative D call: TRBD1 (5 bases). The V end was cut by 3 bases, the J end by 7 bases, with 9 bases between. The CDR3 is made up of 11 amino acids. CDR1 GTSNPN and CDR2 SVGIG come from the germline V gene (reference sequence).

This clone has only a few counts. Distinct nucleotide sequences in the sample also encode this CDR3. V usage is TRBV28 and J usage is TRBJ1-6; D is unclear. With 3 bases removed from V and 9 bases from J, the gap between germline ends came to 6 bases. In germline, CDR1 is MDHEN, CDR2 SYDVKM. CDR3 length: 12 residues. CDR3 loop: CASSLQVSPLHF. CDR3 sequence (DNA): TGTGCCAGCAGTTTGCAGGTTTCACCCCTCCACTTT.

The rearrangement links TRBV4-1 to TRBJ2-1; D is unclear. The CDR3 sequence is 15 residues long. CDR1 MGHRA and CDR2 YSYEKL come from the germline V gene. Trimming cost V 4 bases and J 6 bases, with 16 bases left between them. Here the CDR3 reads CASSPLERIINEQFF. DNA of the CDR3: TGCGCCAGCAGCCCCCTCGAAAGAATAATCAATGAGCAGTTCTTC.

The chain has TRBV7-8 and TRBJ1-1, with D unresolved. V was pared by 1 base and J by 0 bases, with 9 bases between. CDR3 length: 15 amino acids. Per germline, CDR1 SGHVS and CDR2 FQNEAQ. CDR3 sequence (DNA): TGTGCCAGCAGCTTAGGGGCGAGAATGAACACTGAAGCTTTCTTT. Translating it yields CASSLGARMNTEAFF.

As concerns this clone: This CDR3 is also generated by other DNA sequences in the sample. The chain uses TRBV7-9 and TRBJ2-5; the D is unclear. V was pared by 3 bases and J by 5 bases, with 4 bases between. Germline CDR1 and CDR2: SEHNR and FQNEAQ (reference sequence). CDR3 size: 11 residues. CDR3 bases: TGTGCCAGCAGCTTCAGGGAGACCCAGTACTTC. This codes for CASSFRETQYF.

This clone was observed a single time. The chain has TRBV4-1 and TRBJ2-2; D uncertain. Deletions cut 1 base from V and 4 bases from J, with 13 bases between. Germline V gene lookup returns CDR1 MGHRA and CDR2 YSYEKL. The CDR3 covers 16 residues. As DNA, the CDR3 is TGCGCCAGCAGCCAAGGCGAAGGGTTGAGCACCGGGGAGCTGTTTTTT. This encodes CASSQGEGLSTGELFF.

The genes are TRBV10-3 and TRBJ2-1; 12 bases are shared with TRBD2. V gave up 3 bases and J gave up 8 bases; unmatched junction bases: 11. This CDR3 contains 17 residues. Germline CDR1 and CDR2: ENHRY and SYGVKD. Written as DNA, the CDR3 is TGTGCCATCAGTGAAGGGACCCGACTAGCGGGAGCTGATGAGCAGTTCTTC. Translating it yields CAISEGTRLAGADEQFF.

This chain links TRBV10-3 with TRBJ2-5; TRBD1 matches 10 bases. The CDR3 runs to 14 residues. Germline-derived CDR1 and CDR2 are ENHRY and SYGVKD. Trimming cost V 7 bases and J 5 bases; bases outside gene matches: 7. CDR3 sequence: CAINGQGGAETQYF. The CDR3 region has the DNA TGTGCCATCAACGGACAGGGGGGCGCCGAGACCCAGTACTTC.

The chain uses TRBV7-6 and TRBJ2-7; 8 bases line up with TRBD2. With V trimmed by 1 base and J by 0 bases, 8 bases remained unmatched. The CDR3 totals 17 residues. The germline CDR1 and CDR2 sequences are SGHVS and FNYEAQ. The CDR3 loop reads CASSLDPAGGFSYEQYF. The CDR3 region has the DNA TGTGCCAGCAGCTTAGACCCGGCGGGAGGCTTCTCCTACGAGCAGTACTTC. The full variable domain, rest sourced from reference TRBV7-6 and TRBJ2-7, is GAGVSQSPRYKVTKRGQDVALRCDPISGHVSLYWYRQALGQGPEFLTYFNYEAQQDKSGLPNDRFSAERPEGSISTLTIQRTEQRDSAMYRCASSLDPAGGFSYEQYFGPGTRLTVT.

With regard to this clone: This CDR3 is also generated by other DNA sequences in the sample. This rearrangement joins TRBV7-9 to TRBJ2-2, with 8 bases fitting TRBD1. The CDR3 extends over 14 amino acids. With V trimmed by 6 bases and J by 0 bases, 0 bases remained unmatched. Per the germline V gene, CDR1 is SEHNR and CDR2 is FQNEAQ (reference sequence). For the CDR3, the DNA is TGTGCCAGCAGGGGACAGGCGAACACCGGGGAGCTGTTTTTT. This gives the protein CASRGQANTGELFF.

In this sample, this clone turned up once. The rearrangement uses TRBV10-1 and TRBJ2-7, with 12 bases matching TRBD2. From germline, CDR1 is WNHNN and CDR2 SYGVQD (reference sequence). V lost 3 bases, J lost 10 bases, and 10 bases stayed unmatched. There are 15 residues in the CDR3. In nucleotides, the CDR3 is TGCGCCAGCAGTGACCCTGGAGGACTAGCGGGATTTCAGTACTTC. Protein sequence: CASSDPGGLAGFQYF.

A few counts support this clone. The V call is TRBV30, the J call TRBJ1-2, with D possibly being TRBD1 (6 bases). Trimming left V 1 base short and J 6 bases short, with 15 bases between. The CDR3 has 14 residues. From germline, CDR1 is GTSNPN and CDR2 SVGIG (reference sequence). The CDR3 is CAWSGVRGWDGYTF. In nucleotides, the CDR3 is TGTGCCTGGAGTGGGGTCAGGGGATGGGATGGCTACACCTTC. Drawing the rest from reference TRBV30 and TRBJ1-2, the complete variable domain is SQTIHQWPATLVQPVGSPLSLECTVEGTSNPNLYWYRQAAGRGLQLLFYSVGIGQISSEVPQNLSASRPQDRQFILSSKKLLLSDSGFYLCAWSGVRGWDGYTFGSGTRLTVV.

The chain combines TRBV5-1 with TRBJ2-7; perhaps TRBD1 as D (5 bases). Germline loops: CDR1 SGHRS, CDR2 YFSETQ. CDR3 length: 15 amino acids. The ends were cut back, 7 bases at V and 2 bases at J, with 19 bases in the middle. The CDR3 reads CASLPGPGSAYEQYF. The CDR3 nucleotides are TGCGCCAGCCTCCCCGGCCCAGGGTCCGCCTACGAGCAGTACTTC.

As DNA, the CDR3 is TGTGCCAGCAGTGAAGAACCCCAGTATGGCTACACCTTC. It codes for CASSEEPQYGYTF. The V and J genes are TRBV6-1 and TRBJ1-2; D gene ambiguous. Between the trimmed V and J ends, which lost 1 base and 5 bases, there was a span of 8 bases. CDR1 and CDR2 (germline): MNHNS, SASEGT. The CDR3 runs 13 residues.

The chain joins TRBV20-1 to TRBJ1-1, with no clear D. CDR1 and CDR2 (germline): DFQATT, SNEGSKA (reference sequence). V lost 6 bases, J lost 9 bases, and 11 bases lay in between. The length of the CDR3 is 10 residues. CDR3 loop: CSAAGQQAFF. As DNA, the CDR3 is TGCAGTGCCGCGGGCCAGCAAGCTTTCTTT.

The chain links TRBV7-2 to TRBJ1-5; tentatively, D is TRBD1 (6 bases). V gave up 1 base and J gave up 4 bases, with 11 bases separating them. Germline V gene sequence: CDR1 SGHTA, CDR2 FQGNSA. This CDR3 contains 15 residues. The CDR3 loop reads CASSLGGAGNQPQHF. DNA of the CDR3: TGTGCCAGCAGCTTAGGGGGGGCGGGGAATCAGCCCCAGCATTTT.

The chain carries TRBV5-1 and TRBJ2-3; 8 nucleotides match TRBD1. The CDR3 consists of 15 residues. The V and J ends lost 4 bases and 2 bases, in that order; junction bases with no gene match: 6. From germline, CDR1 is SGHRS and CDR2 YFSETQ. CDR3 residues: CASSLTGADTDTQYF. The CDR3, as DNA: TGCGCCAGCAGCCTGACAGGGGCCGACACAGATACGCAGTATTTT.

This chain connects TRBV9 to TRBJ1-2, with unresolved D. Trimming took 3 bases from V and 0 from J, leaving 18 bases between them. Per germline, CDR1 SGDLS and CDR2 YYNGEE. This CDR3 region has 17 residues. The CDR3: CASSEGKGRNPNYGYTF. CDR3 bases: TGTGCCAGCAGCGAAGGAAAGGGTAGAAATCCTAACTATGGCTACACCTTC. The entire variable domain, with the rest obtained from reference TRBV9 and TRBJ1-2, is as follows: DSGVTQTPKHLITATGQRVTLRCSPRSGDLSVYWYQQSLDQGLQFLIQYYNGEERAKGNILERFSAQQFPDLHSELNLSSLELGDSALYFCASSEGKGRNPNYGYTFGSGTRLTVV.

This sequence joins TRBV19 and TRBJ1-2; D possibly corresponds to TRBD1 (6 bases). The CDR3 contains 15 residues. From germline, CDR1 is LNHDA and CDR2 SQIVND (reference sequence). Trimming took off 3 bases at V and 5 bases at J, with 16 bases between the two ends. In nucleotides, the CDR3 is TGTGCCAGTAGTATCCCAACGGGGGACACGTATGGCTACACCTTC. Protein product: CASSIPTGDTYGYTF.

This chain uses TRBV5-4 with TRBJ1-1; tentative D call: TRBD1 (5 bases). Germline CDR1 SGHNT, CDR2 YYREEE (reference sequence). The V and J ends lost 2 bases and 4 bases respectively, with 12 bases between them. This CDR3 has 14 amino acids. The CDR3 here is CASSLIGARTEAFF. CDR3 coding DNA: TGTGCCAGCAGCTTAATAGGGGCTCGCACTGAAGCTTTCTTT.

The CDR3 DNA is TGTGCCAGCAGTGGCAACAGAAATGAAAAACTGTTTTTT. Residues: CASSGNRNEKLFF. The chain has TRBV6-1 and TRBJ1-4; D is unresolved. Trimming removed 4 bases at V and 5 bases at J, with 8 bases between. The CDR3 spans 13 residues. Germline V gives CDR1 MNHNS, CDR2 SASEGT.

This chain connects TRBV15 to TRBJ2-1, with TRBD2 identical over 12 bases. Germline V gene data show CDR1 as LNHNV and CDR2 as YYDKDF (reference sequence). CDR3 size: 16 residues. V shed 0 bases, J shed 10 bases, and the junction held 7 bases outside the gene matches. CDR3 in amino acids: CATSRELAGGRREQFF. The CDR3 DNA reads TGTGCCACCAGCAGAGAACTAGCGGGGGGTCGTCGGGAGCAGTTCTTC. Full variable domain (remainder filled in from reference TRBV15 and TRBJ2-1): DAMVIQNPRYQVTQFGKPVTLSCSQTLNHNVMYWYQQKSSQAPKLLFHYYDKDFNNEADTPDNFQSRRPNTSFCFLDIRSPGLGDTAMYLCATSRELAGGRREQFFGPGTRLTVL.

This clone occurred once. The genes are TRBV18 and TRBJ2-7, with D unclear. Trimming took 4 bases from V and 1 from J, leaving 17 bases between them. Germline assignment: CDR1 KGHSH and CDR2 LQKENI. The CDR3 is made up of 16 amino acids. The CDR3 DNA reads as TGTGCCAGCTCACGGGTCGGGCAGCTCTTTTCCTACGAGCAGTACTTC. It translates to CASSRVGQLFSYEQYF.

The CDR3 spells CATSRDIPHRSGTNTGELFF. The CDR3 DNA is TGTGCCACCAGCAGAGATATTCCCCATAGGAGCGGGACGAACACCGGGGAGCTGTTTTTT. V gene TRBV15 combines with J gene TRBJ2-2; 7 bases line up with TRBD2. The CDR3 covers 20 residues. V lost 0 bases, J lost 0 bases, and 13 bases stayed unmatched. Per germline, CDR1 LNHNV and CDR2 YYDKDF (reference sequence).

The rearrangement uses TRBV2 and TRBJ2-2; TRBD2 aligns across 12 bases. CDR1 SNHLY and CDR2 FYNNEI come from the germline V gene. This CDR3 region has 16 residues. V was clipped by 5 bases and J by 1 base; unmatched bases: 2. The CDR3, as DNA: TGTGCCAGCAGTCGGGGACTAGCGGGGAACACCGGGGAGCTGTTTTTT. It encodes CASSRGLAGNTGELFF.

This CDR3 is CASSLWNGNTGELFF. The CDR3 bases are TGTGCCAGCAGTTTATGGAACGGGAACACCGGGGAGCTGTTTTTT. The chain joins TRBV28 to TRBJ2-2; no firm D call. Trimming shortened V by 0 bases and J by 1 base, and 6 bases separated the two germline ends. The CDR3 has 15 amino acids. The germline V gene has CDR1 MDHEN and CDR2 SYDVKM.